This TCR beta chain is from a study of identical twins' blood T cells. Likely shared infections and vaccines: all three twin pairs were reared together. Study observations and caveats: Shared environment remains a possible cause of twin similarity. Twins reportedly had markedly more similar V usage than unrelated donors, even among out-of-frame TCRbeta clonotypes.

Sample barcodes were added at both library ends during cDNA synthesis. MiXCR was run by TCRdb on the 5' RACE reads, yielding one entry per CDR3 protein. The sample contains hundreds of thousands of distinct CDR3 sequences, approximately 30% of which appear only once. Remarks on this clonotype: Its specificity is unknown.

Germline CDR1 LNHDA, CDR2 SQIVND (reference sequence). The CDR3 extends over 16 amino acids. V shed 5 bases, J shed 2 bases, and the junction held 7 bases outside the gene matches. Sequencing was performed on PBMCs. The chain combines TRBV19 with TRBJ2-3; 10 bases fit TRBD2. The receptor was isolated from a woman between 18 and 50 years old in good health. CDR3 sequence: CASSPLAGGITDTQYF. For the CDR3, the DNA is TGTGCCAGTAGTCCCTTAGCGGGAGGAATCACAGATACGCAGTATTTT.